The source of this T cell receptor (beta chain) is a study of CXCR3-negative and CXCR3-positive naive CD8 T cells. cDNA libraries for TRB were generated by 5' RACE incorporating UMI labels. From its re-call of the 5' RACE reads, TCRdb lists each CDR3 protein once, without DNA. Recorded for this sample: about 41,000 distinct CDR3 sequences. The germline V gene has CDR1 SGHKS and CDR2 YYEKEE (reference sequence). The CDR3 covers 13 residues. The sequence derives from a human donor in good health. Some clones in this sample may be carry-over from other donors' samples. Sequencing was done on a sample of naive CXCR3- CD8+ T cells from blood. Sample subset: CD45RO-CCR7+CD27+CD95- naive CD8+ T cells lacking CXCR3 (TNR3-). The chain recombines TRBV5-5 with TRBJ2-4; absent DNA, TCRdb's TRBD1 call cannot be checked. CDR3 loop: CASSLVDSNIQYF.